The 26 T cell receptor beta chains listed next were all sequenced from one sample in a study of shared T cell receptors in the human thymus. Generated by immunoSEQ multiplex PCR, the TCRdb table keeps only in-frame clones and is missing some. The data hold 630,000 or so clones, with over 75% observed a single time. The same sample was also used in a study of human thymus T cells.

Material: thymocytes. These receptors came from a boy under two years old with a congenital heart defect.

The chain joins TRBV25-1 to TRBJ2-1, with D unclear. Germline loops: CDR1 MGHDK, CDR2 SYGVNS. This CDR3 spans 15 amino acids. Trimming removed 3 bases from V and 2 bases from J, with 11 bases in between. The CDR3: CASSDPTEAYNEQFF. The CDR3 DNA follows: TGTGCCAGCAGTGACCCCACCGAGGCCTACAATGAGCAGTTCTTC.

CDR3 nucleotide sequence: TGTGCCAGCAGCAAAAGATGGGCGGGAGGAGTCCACGAGCAGTACTTC. Translated, it gives CASSKRWAGGVHEQYF. This rearrangement joins TRBV5-6 to TRBJ2-5; 8 nucleotides agree with TRBD2. The J call is uncertain, as TRBJ2-7 better fits the DNA end. Germline-derived CDR1 and CDR2 are SGHDT and YYEEEE. This CDR3 has 16 residues.

Regarding this clone: The identical CDR3 is also encoded by other nucleotide sequences in the sample. CDR3 sequence (DNA): TGTGCCAGCAGTTTACGGGGGTCACCCCTCCACTTT. This gives the protein CASSLRGSPLHF. The rearrangement joins TRBV27 to TRBJ1-6, with a weak D call TRBD1 (5 bases). The CDR3 is made up of 12 amino acids. V shed 2 bases and J shed 10 bases, with 6 bases lying between them. From germline, CDR1 is MNHEY and CDR2 SMNVEV (reference sequence).

The chain joins TRBV28 to TRBJ2-5, with a tentative D call TRBD2 (5 bases). This CDR3 has 15 residues. Germline V gene data show CDR1 as MDHEN and CDR2 as SYDVKM. V lost 8 bases to trimming and J lost 5 bases, with 21 bases between them. CDR3 coding DNA: TGTGCCAGCCGCGCAGTGAGGGTCGCTGGGGAGACCCAGTACTTC. It specifies CASRAVRVAGETQYF.

The chain uses TRBV7-2 and TRBJ2-7; 8 bases are shared with TRBD1. Looked up from germline, CDR1 is SGHTA and CDR2 is FQGNSA. V lost 1 base to trimming and J lost 3 bases; unmatched junction nucleotides: 2. This CDR3 contains 14 residues. The CDR3: CASSLETGDYEQYF. CDR3 sequence (DNA): TGTGCCAGCAGCTTAGAGACAGGGGACTACGAGCAGTACTTC. Full variable domain (missing parts from reference TRBV7-2 and TRBJ2-7): GAGVSQSPSNKVTEKGKDVELRCDPISGHTALYWYRQSLGQGLEFLIYFQGNSAPDKSGLPSDRFSAERTGGSVSTLTIQRTQQEDSAVYLCASSLETGDYEQYFGPGTRLTVT.

The genes are TRBV18 and TRBJ1-5; D not resolved. V gave up 5 bases and J gave up 8 bases, with 7 bases separating them. Germline CDR1 is KGHSH and CDR2 is LQKENI. This CDR3 is built from 11 residues. The CDR3 sequence is CASSVTKPQHF. DNA for the CDR3: TGTGCCAGCTCAGTTACTAAGCCCCAGCATTTT.

This chain uses TRBV5-8 with TRBJ2-7, with D possibly matching TRBD2 (5 bases). The V end was cut by 5 bases, the J end by 3 bases, with 21 bases between. The germline gives CDR1 SGHTS, CDR2 YDEGEE. This CDR3 region has 16 residues. The CDR3 DNA follows: TGTGCCAGCAGGTATGGACTCGATCAGCTAAACTACGAGCAGTACTTC. Its translation: CASRYGLDQLNYEQYF.

The rearrangement links TRBV6-5 to TRBJ2-7, with D unresolved. The CDR3 has 13 residues. The V gene lost 6 bases and the J gene lost 1 base, with 10 bases spanning the gap. The germline V gene has CDR1 MNHEY and CDR2 SVGAGI. DNA of the CDR3: TGTGCCAGCAGGTCCAACTCGTCCTACGAGCAGTACTTC. It specifies CASRSNSSYEQYF.

This clone was recorded a few times. The chain joins TRBV4-1 to TRBJ2-4, with D unresolved. This CDR3 region has 16 residues. CDR1 is MGHRA and CDR2 is YSYEKL in the germline V gene. V was shortened by 1 base and J by 1 base, with 11 bases between the two germline ends. The CDR3 is CASSQVPYAAKNIQYF. CDR3 in DNA: TGCGCCAGCAGCCAAGTACCGTATGCGGCCAAAAACATTCAGTACTTC.

V usage is TRBV30 and J usage is TRBJ1-1; 10 nucleotides agree with TRBD1. Germline trimming cut 7 bases from V and 1 base from J; bases unmatched to any gene: 3. Per germline, CDR1 GTSNPN and CDR2 SVGIG (reference sequence). The CDR3 is made up of 13 amino acids. The CDR3 spells CASWTGGNTEAFF. The CDR3 DNA is TGTGCCTCTTGGACAGGGGGGAACACTGAAGCTTTCTTT.

This clone came up once. The V call is TRBV5-4, the J call TRBJ2-3; 7 bases line up with TRBD1. The CDR3 spans 16 residues. V shed 1 base, J shed 3 bases, and the junction held 8 bases outside the gene matches. Germline CDR1 reads SGHNT; CDR2 reads YYREEE (reference sequence). CDR3 residues: CASSLTFDRVTDTQYF. DNA of the CDR3: TGTGCCAGCAGCTTGACGTTCGACAGGGTGACAGATACGCAGTATTTT.

Here the CDR3 reads CASSLALLGGFNEQFF. The CDR3 DNA follows: TGTGCCAGCAGCTTAGCGCTTCTGGGGGGGTTTAATGAGCAGTTCTTC. The chain links TRBV7-6 to TRBJ2-1, with 7 bases lining up with TRBD2. CDR3 length: 16 amino acids. Per germline, CDR1 SGHVS and CDR2 FNYEAQ. V lost 0 bases and J lost 7; bases outside the gene matches: 9.

V gene TRBV7-2 combines with J gene TRBJ1-2; D is ambiguous. The CDR3 runs 13 residues. Between the trimmed V and J ends, which lost 1 base and 4 bases, there was a span of 7 bases. Germline CDR1 is SGHTA and CDR2 is FQGNSA. CDR3 DNA: TGTGCCAGCAGCTTAGTCCTATCCTATGGCTACACCTTC. This gives the protein CASSLVLSYGYTF.

This clone has only one observation. The V and J genes are TRBV13 and TRBJ2-3; possible D gene TRBD2, 6 bases. Trimming removed 1 base at V and 4 bases at J, with 18 bases between. The CDR3 totals 17 residues. Germline V gives CDR1 PRHDT, CDR2 FYEKMQ (reference sequence). The DNA for the CDR3 is TGTGCCAGCAGCTTAGCCGGAACGGGAGTTATCGCAGATACGCAGTATTTT. This codes for CASSLAGTGVIADTQYF.

The rearrangement joins TRBV18 to TRBJ1-1; D not certain. Deletions cut 3 bases from V and 6 bases from J, with 17 bases between. The CDR3 consists of 15 residues. CDR1 and CDR2 from the germline V gene are KGHSH and LQKENI. CDR3 sequence reads: CASSPGLASGPEAFF. CDR3 sequence (DNA): TGTGCCAGCTCACCGGGCTTAGCGTCAGGCCCTGAAGCTTTCTTT.

The gene calls are TRBV7-9 and TRBJ1-1; possibly TRBD1 for D (5 bases). CDR3 length equals 12 residues. The V end was cut by 6 bases, the J end by 5 bases, with 10 bases between. Germline-derived CDR1 and CDR2 are SEHNR and FQNEAQ (reference sequence). The CDR3 loop reads CASRLGGTEAFF. In DNA, the CDR3 is TGTGCCAGCAGACTGGGGGGGACTGAAGCTTTCTTT.

The rearrangement uses TRBV25-1 and TRBJ2-5, with D perhaps TRBD2 (7 bases). Trimming pared 1 base from V and 5 bases from J, leaving 14 bases between. This CDR3 has 15 amino acids. In germline, CDR1 is MGHDK, CDR2 SYGVNS. The CDR3 nucleotides read TGTGCCAGCAGTGAATTCCAGGCGGGGGCGGAGACCCAGTACTTC. Translating it yields CASSEFQAGAETQYF.

The rearrangement links TRBV7-9 to TRBJ2-7; 7 nucleotides line up with TRBD2. The trim removed 5 bases at V and 3 bases at J, leaving 10 bases unmatched. Germline assignment: CDR1 SEHNR and CDR2 FQNEAQ (reference sequence). CDR3 length: 15 amino acids. In DNA, the CDR3 is TGTGCCAGCAGCCCCGGGAGGCCATTAGGCTACGAGCAGTACTTC. It specifies CASSPGRPLGYEQYF.

This chain joins TRBV27 and TRBJ1-2, with D uncertain. The CDR3 is 14 residues long. Germline loops: CDR1 MNHEY, CDR2 SMNVEV (reference sequence). Trimming took off 5 bases at V and 3 bases at J, with 13 bases between the two ends. Written as DNA, the CDR3 is TGTGCCAGCAGTGGAACTCGGGGTCACTATGGCTACACCTTC. It yields the protein CASSGTRGHYGYTF.

The chain couples TRBV5-1 to TRBJ2-5; TRBD2 is a possible D gene (7 bases). V was pared by 3 bases and J by 5 bases, with 17 bases between. Germline CDR1 and CDR2: SGHRS and YFSETQ. The CDR3 is 15 amino acids. CDR3 in amino acids: CASSSSAGAGETQYF. CDR3 sequence (DNA): TGCGCCAGCAGCTCCAGCGCGGGGGCGGGGGAGACCCAGTACTTC. Together with reference TRBV5-1 and TRBJ2-5, the CDR3 gives the full variable domain: KAGVTQTPRYLIKTRGQQVTLSCSPISGHRSVSWYQQTPGQGLQFLFEYFSETQRNKGNFPGRFSGRQFSNSRSEMNVSTLELGDSALYLCASSSSAGAGETQYFGPGTRLLVL.

J is TRBJ1-5 and V is TRBV30, with 7 bases fitting TRBD1. In germline, CDR1 is GTSNPN, CDR2 SVGIG (reference sequence). The CDR3 sequence is 15 residues long. V lost 4 bases, J lost 9 bases, and 15 bases stayed unmatched. CDR3 amino acids: CAWTDRARARGPQHF. Here the CDR3 DNA reads TGTGCCTGGACCGACAGGGCCCGGGCCAGGGGGCCCCAGCATTTT.

This clone was counted a few times. The CDR3 DNA follows: TGTGCCACCTTGGACAGGGGGCTTGCTAATTCACCCCTCCACTTT. Protein sequence: CATLDRGLANSPLHF. The rearrangement links TRBV19 to TRBJ1-6, with 11 bases lining up with TRBD1. Germline V CDR1 and CDR2: LNHDA, SQIVND (reference sequence). There are 15 residues in the CDR3. Trimming took 10 bases from V and 6 from J; bases not matched to a gene: 8.

The chain employs TRBV4-3 and TRBJ2-7, with a weak D call TRBD1 (5 bases). Germline V gene sequence: CDR1 LGHNA, CDR2 YSLEER. This CDR3 has 14 amino acids. With 5 bases removed from V and 5 bases from J, the gap between germline ends came to 16 bases. The CDR3 protein is CASSGRVQGDEQYF. CDR3 nucleotides: TGCGCCAGCAGCGGTCGGGTCCAGGGCGACGAGCAGTACTTC.

As for this clone: The junction does not match germline at one end; this may be a read error. The identical CDR3 is also encoded by other nucleotide sequences in the sample. The J gene is TRBJ1-6, the V gene TRBV6-5, with D unclear. Looked up from germline, CDR1 is MNHEY and CDR2 is SVGAGI. The CDR3 has 14 amino acids. The CDR3 region is CASTPRRINSPLHF. CDR3 nucleotides: TGTGCCAGCACCCCCCGGCGGATTAATTCCCCCCTCCACTTT.

V and J are TRBV5-3 and TRBJ1-6; D not certain. TRBV5-3 is given ORF status, its function remaining uncertain. There are 18 residues in the CDR3. V dropped 2 bases and J dropped 0 bases, with 15 bases sitting between them. This CDR3 is CARSFTRRRSSYNSPLHF. The CDR3 DNA reads as TGTGCCAGAAGCTTCACCCGACGGAGGAGCTCCTATAATTCACCCCTCCACTTT.

Worth noting for this clone: Different DNA sequences within this sample yield the same CDR3. This chain connects TRBV15 to TRBJ2-7; 8 bases map to TRBD2. CDR1 is LNHNV, CDR2 YYDKDF, per germline (reference sequence). V lost 8 bases, J lost 0 bases, and 9 bases stayed unmatched. The CDR3 sequence is 15 residues long. CDR3 in amino acids: CATGREGPSSYEQYF. In DNA form, the CDR3 reads TGTGCCACCGGTCGGGAGGGACCATCCTCCTACGAGCAGTACTTC. Full variable domain (missing parts from reference TRBV15 and TRBJ2-7): DAMVIQNPRYQVTQFGKPVTLSCSQTLNHNVMYWYQQKSSQAPKLLFHYYDKDFNNEADTPDNFQSRRPNTSFCFLDIRSPGLGDTAMYLCATGREGPSSYEQYFGPGTRLTVT.